This T cell receptor (beta chain) was observed in a study of CD8 T cells in Susac syndrome. In its sample, this clonotype was seen once. The CDR3 sequence is 16 residues long. Germline CDR1 reads SGHNT; CDR2 reads YYREEE (reference sequence). Trimming removed 4 bases from V and 0 bases from J, with 11 bases in between. Reverse transcription used about 0.45 to 1 ug RNA and random hexamers. From the immunoSEQ multiplex PCR reads, TCRdb called clonotypes with MiXCR, one entry per CDR3 protein. Of about 180,000 distinct CDR3 sequences detected, about 95% appear once; the ten largest clones hold 0.09% to 0.1%.

The clonotype originates from a human donor with Susac syndrome. The V and J genes are TRBV5-4 and TRBJ1-6, with D possibly matching TRBD1 (5 bases). Sequences were obtained from CD4+ T cells from PBMCs. The CDR3 region has the DNA TGTGCCAGCAGCCCCGACAGAAGCTCCTATAATTCACCCCTCCACTTT. Its translation: CASSPDRSSYNSPLHF.